This TCR beta chain appears in the sequencing data of a study of a mutant IDH1 vaccine in newly diagnosed glioma. Findings and caveats of the study: Pseudoprogression seemingly bore no relation to changes in top peripheral T cell clonotypes. Most patients, 90% to 95%, showed vaccine-induced immune responses.

This clone turned up a few times. Its antigen is unknown. TCRdb's table, derived via immunoSEQ multiplex PCR, lists solely in-frame clones and lacks some. The sample lists 40,000 or so clones; roughly 85% were seen once. Noted time point: week 5, during vaccination. The content of each vaccine dose was 300 ug of mutant IDH1 20-mer peptide, and topical imiquimod accompanied it. This CDR3 has 17 amino acids. The germline CDR1 and CDR2 sequences are SGHTA and FQGNSA. V was clipped by 1 base and J by 1 base; unmatched bases: 3. The chain recombines TRBV7-2 with TRBJ2-2, with 10 positions matching TRBD2. Material: PBMCs, obtained from a glioma patient whose treatment included an IDH1 peptide vaccine. The sequence was obtained from a man between 40 and 49 years old with glioma. CDR3 sequence: CASSLGLAGGNTGELFF. In DNA form, the CDR3 reads TGTGCCAGCAGCTTAGGTTTAGCGGGAGGGAACACCGGGGAGCTGTTTTTT. The variable domain in full, with the rest retrieved from reference TRBV7-2 and TRBJ2-2, is GAGVSQSPSNKVTEKGKDVELRCDPISGHTALYWYRQSLGQGLEFLIYFQGNSAPDKSGLPSDRFSAERTGGSVSTLTIQRTQQEDSAVYLCASSLGLAGGNTGELFFGEGSRLTVL.